This T cell receptor beta chain was sequenced during a study of lymphopenia after photon versus proton radiotherapy. Study-level points and caveats: Post-nadir diversity loss with photons came from oligoclonal expansion, particularly CD8+ Temra cells. In patients who died, overall survival fell as post-nadir TCR diversity dropped more. Better survival with proton therapy was suggested as possible, not demonstrated. Photon-treated patients lost naive T cells and TCR diversity; proton-treated stayed stable.

A note on this clone: Its antigen is still unknown.

The CDR3 is 14 residues long. Trimming stripped 0 bases from V and 4 bases from J, with 9 bases between. Germline V gives CDR1 LGHNA, CDR2 YSLEER. Assay used: immunoSEQ multiplex PCR; TCRdb lists only in-frame clones, some missing. The profile covers 20,000 to 25,000 clones, with roughly 80% appearing a single time and 24% taken by the ten largest. The chain combines TRBV4-3 with TRBJ1-2; no firm D call. This specimen consisted of peripheral blood, obtained from a patient treated with photon-based radiotherapy. The origin of this receptor is a man aged 40-55 years with gastric cancer. CDR3 sequence (DNA): TGCGCCAGCAGCCAAGAGTCGCGGGGCTATGGCTACACCTTC. Its protein product is CASSQESRGYGYTF.